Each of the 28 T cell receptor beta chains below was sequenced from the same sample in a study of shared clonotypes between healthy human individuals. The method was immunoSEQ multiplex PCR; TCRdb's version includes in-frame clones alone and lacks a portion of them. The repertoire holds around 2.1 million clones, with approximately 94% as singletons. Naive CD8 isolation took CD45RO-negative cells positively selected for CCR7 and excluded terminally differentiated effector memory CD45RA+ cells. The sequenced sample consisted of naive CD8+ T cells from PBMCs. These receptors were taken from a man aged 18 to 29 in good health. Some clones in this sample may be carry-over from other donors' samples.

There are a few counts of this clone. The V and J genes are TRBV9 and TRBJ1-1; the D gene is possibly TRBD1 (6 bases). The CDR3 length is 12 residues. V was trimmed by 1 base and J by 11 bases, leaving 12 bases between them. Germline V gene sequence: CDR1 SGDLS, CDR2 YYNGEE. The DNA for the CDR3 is TGTGCCAGCAGCGTATGGGAGGGGGAGGCTTTCTTT. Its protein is CASSVWEGEAFF.

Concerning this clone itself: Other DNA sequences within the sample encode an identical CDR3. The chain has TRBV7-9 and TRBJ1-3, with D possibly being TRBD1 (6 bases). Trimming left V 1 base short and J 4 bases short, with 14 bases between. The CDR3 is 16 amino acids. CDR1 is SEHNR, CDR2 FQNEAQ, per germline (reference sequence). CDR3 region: CASSLEGGFSGNTIYF. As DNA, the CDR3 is TGTGCCAGCAGCTTAGAGGGGGGGTTCTCAGGAAACACCATATATTTT.

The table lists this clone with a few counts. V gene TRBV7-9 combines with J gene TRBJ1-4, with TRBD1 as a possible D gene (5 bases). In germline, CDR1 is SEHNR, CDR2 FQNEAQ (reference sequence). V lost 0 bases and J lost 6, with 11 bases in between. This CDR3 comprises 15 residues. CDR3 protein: CASSLAGVEDEKLFF. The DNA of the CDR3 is TGTGCCAGCAGCTTAGCGGGGGTGGAAGATGAAAAACTGTTTTTT. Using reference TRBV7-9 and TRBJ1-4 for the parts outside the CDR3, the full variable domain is DTGVSQNPRHKITKRGQNVTFRCDPISEHNRLYWYRQTLGQGPEFLTYFQNEAQLEKSRLLSDRFSAERPKGSFSTLEIQRTEQGDSAMYLCASSLAGVEDEKLFFGSGTQLSVL.

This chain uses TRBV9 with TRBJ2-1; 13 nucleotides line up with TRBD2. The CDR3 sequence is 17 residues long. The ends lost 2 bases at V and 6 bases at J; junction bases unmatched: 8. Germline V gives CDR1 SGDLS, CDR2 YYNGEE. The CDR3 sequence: CASSVPRLAGGPNEQFF. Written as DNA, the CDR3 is TGTGCCAGCAGCGTTCCACGACTAGCGGGAGGCCCCAATGAGCAGTTCTTC. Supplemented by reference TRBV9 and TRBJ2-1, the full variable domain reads DSGVTQTPKHLITATGQRVTLRCSPRSGDLSVYWYQQSLDQGLQFLIQYYNGEERAKGNILERFSAQQFPDLHSELNLSSLELGDSALYFCASSVPRLAGGPNEQFFGPGTRLTVL.

For the CDR3, the DNA is TGTGCCAGCAGCTTAAGACAGGGGACAGATACGCAGTATTTT. Translation gives CASSLRQGTDTQYF. The chain couples TRBV5-4 to TRBJ2-3; 8 bases map to TRBD1. Germline CDR1 is SGHNT and CDR2 is YYREEE (reference sequence). This CDR3 contains 14 residues. Trimming removed 2 bases from V and 3 bases from J; junction bases left unmatched: 2.

The CDR3 here is CASSEAAGGFREKLFF. The DNA of the CDR3 is TGTGCCAGCAGTGAAGCGGCTGGGGGGTTCAGGGAAAAACTGTTTTTT. This chain uses TRBV6-1 with TRBJ1-4, with D possibly matching TRBD1 (5 bases). This CDR3 is 16 amino acids long. CDR1 MNHNS and CDR2 SASEGT come from the germline V gene. V lost 0 bases, J lost 8 bases, and 16 bases lay in between.

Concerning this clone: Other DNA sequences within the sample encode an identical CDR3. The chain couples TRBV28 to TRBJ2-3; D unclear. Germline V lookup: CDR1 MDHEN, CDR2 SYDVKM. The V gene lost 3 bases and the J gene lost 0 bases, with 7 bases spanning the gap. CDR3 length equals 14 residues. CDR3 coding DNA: TGTGCCAGCAGTTTCTCTTCTAGCACAGATACGCAGTATTTT. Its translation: CASSFSSSTDTQYF.

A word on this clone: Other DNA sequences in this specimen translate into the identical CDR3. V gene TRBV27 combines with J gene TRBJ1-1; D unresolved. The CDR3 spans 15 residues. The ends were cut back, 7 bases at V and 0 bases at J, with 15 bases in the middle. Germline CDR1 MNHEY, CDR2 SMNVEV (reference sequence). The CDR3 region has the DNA TGTGCCAGCACCCCTTTAGGAGCTGTGAACACTGAAGCTTTCTTT. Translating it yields CASTPLGAVNTEAFF.

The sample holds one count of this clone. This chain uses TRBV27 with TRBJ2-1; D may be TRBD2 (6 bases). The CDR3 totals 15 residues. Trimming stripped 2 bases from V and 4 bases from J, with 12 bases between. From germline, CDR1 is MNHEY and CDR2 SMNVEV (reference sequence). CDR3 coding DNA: TGTGCCAGCAGTTTAACTAGCTACGCGTACAATGAGCAGTTCTTC. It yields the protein CASSLTSYAYNEQFF.

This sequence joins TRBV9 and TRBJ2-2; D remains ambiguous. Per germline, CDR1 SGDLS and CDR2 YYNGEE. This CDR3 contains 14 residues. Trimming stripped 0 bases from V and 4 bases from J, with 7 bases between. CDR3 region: CASSVERLTGELFF. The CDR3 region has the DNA TGTGCCAGCAGCGTAGAACGGCTCACCGGGGAGCTGTTTTTT.

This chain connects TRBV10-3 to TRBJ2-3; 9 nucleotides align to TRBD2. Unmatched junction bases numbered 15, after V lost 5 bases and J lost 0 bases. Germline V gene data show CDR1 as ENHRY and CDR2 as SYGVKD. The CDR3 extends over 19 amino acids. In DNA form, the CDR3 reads TGTGCCATCAGTAGGCGGTTGCAGCGGGAGGACCCTAGCACAGATACGCAGTATTTT. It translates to CAISRRLQREDPSTDTQYF.

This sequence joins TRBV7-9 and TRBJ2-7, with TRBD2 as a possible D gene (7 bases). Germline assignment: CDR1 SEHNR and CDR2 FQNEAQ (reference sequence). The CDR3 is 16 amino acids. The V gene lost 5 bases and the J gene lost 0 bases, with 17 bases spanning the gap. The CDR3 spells CASSPPGRGLSYEQYF. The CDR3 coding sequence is TGTGCCAGCAGCCCCCCAGGGCGGGGGCTCTCCTACGAGCAGTACTTC.

The CDR3 is CSVALASGNDEQFF. The DNA for the CDR3 is TGCAGCGTTGCATTGGCTAGCGGGAATGATGAGCAGTTCTTC. This chain joins TRBV29-1 and TRBJ2-1; TRBD2 aligns across 9 bases. The V gene end was trimmed by 4 bases and the J gene end by 8 bases; junction bases not matched to a gene: 9. The CDR3 runs 14 residues. Germline values: CDR1 SQVTM, CDR2 ANQGSEA.

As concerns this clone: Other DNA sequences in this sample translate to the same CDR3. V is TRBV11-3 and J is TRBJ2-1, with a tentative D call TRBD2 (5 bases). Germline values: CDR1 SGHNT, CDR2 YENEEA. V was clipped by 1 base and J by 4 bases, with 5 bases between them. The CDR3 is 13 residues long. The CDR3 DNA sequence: TGTGCCAGCAGCTTAGGGAGGTACAATGAGCAGTTCTTC. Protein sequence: CASSLGRYNEQFF.

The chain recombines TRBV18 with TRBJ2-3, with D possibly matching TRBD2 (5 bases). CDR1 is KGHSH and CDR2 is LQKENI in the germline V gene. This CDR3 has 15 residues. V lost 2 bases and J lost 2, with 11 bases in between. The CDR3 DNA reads TGTGCCAGCTCACCATCGGGGTACTACACAGATACGCAGTATTTT. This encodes CASSPSGYYTDTQYF. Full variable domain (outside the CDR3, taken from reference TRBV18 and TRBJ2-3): NAGVMQNPRHLVRRRGQEARLRCSPMKGHSHVYWYRQLPEEGLKFMVYLQKENIIDESGMPKERFSAEFPKEGPSILRIQQVVRGDSAAYFCASSPSGYYTDTQYFGPGTRLTVL.

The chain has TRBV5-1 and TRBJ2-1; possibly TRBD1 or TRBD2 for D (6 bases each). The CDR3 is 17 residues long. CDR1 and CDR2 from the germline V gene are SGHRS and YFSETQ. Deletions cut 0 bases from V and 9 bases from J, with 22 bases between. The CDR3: CASSLAANPVRGGEQFF. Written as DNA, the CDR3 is TGCGCCAGCAGCTTGGCAGCTAATCCAGTCAGGGGAGGTGAGCAGTTCTTC.

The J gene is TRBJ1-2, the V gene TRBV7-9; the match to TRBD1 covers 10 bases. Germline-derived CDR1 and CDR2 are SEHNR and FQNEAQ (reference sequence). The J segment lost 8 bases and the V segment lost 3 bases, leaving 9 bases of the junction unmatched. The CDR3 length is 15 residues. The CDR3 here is CASSFGRQGATGYTF. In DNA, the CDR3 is TGTGCCAGCAGCTTCGGACGACAGGGGGCGACGGGCTACACCTTC. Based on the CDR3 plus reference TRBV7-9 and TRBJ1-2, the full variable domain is DTGVSQNPRHKITKRGQNVTFRCDPISEHNRLYWYRQTLGQGPEFLTYFQNEAQLEKSRLLSDRFSAERPKGSFSTLEIQRTEQGDSAMYLCASSFGRQGATGYTFGSGTRLTVV.

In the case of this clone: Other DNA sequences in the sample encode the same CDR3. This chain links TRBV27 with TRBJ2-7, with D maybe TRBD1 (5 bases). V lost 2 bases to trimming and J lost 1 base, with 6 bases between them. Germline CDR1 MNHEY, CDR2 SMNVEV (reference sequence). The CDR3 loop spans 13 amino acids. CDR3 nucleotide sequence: TGTGCCAGCAGTTTAGACAGTTCCTACGAGCAGTACTTC. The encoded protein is CASSLDSSYEQYF.

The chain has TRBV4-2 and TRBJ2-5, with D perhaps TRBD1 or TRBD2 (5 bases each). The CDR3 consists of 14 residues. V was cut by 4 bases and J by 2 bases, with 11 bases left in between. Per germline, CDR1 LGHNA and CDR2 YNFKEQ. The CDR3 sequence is CASSLGVLQETQYF. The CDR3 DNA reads TGTGCCAGCAGCCTGGGGGTACTTCAAGAGACCCAGTACTTC.

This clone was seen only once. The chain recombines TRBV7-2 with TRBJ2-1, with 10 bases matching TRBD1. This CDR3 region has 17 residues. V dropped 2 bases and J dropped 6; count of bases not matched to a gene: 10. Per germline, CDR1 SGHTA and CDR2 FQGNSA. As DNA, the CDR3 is TGTGCCAGCAGCTTATCTCCCGGGACAGGGGTATTCAATGAGCAGTTCTTC. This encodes CASSLSPGTGVFNEQFF. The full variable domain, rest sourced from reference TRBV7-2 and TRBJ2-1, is GAGVSQSPSNKVTEKGKDVELRCDPISGHTALYWYRQSLGQGLEFLIYFQGNSAPDKSGLPSDRFSAERTGGSVSTLTIQRTQQEDSAVYLCASSLSPGTGVFNEQFFGPGTRLTVL.

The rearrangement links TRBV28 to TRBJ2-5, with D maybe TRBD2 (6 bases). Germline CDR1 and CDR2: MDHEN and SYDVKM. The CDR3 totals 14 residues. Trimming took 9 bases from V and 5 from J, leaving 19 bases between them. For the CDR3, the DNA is TGTGCCAGTAACGGGCGGGGCTTCCCCGAGACCCAGTACTTC. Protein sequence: CASNGRGFPETQYF.

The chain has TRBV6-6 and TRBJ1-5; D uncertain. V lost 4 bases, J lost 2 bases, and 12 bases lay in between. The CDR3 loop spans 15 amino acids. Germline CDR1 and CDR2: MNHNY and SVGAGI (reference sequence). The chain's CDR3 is CASSFTPSGNQPQHF. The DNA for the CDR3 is TGTGCCAGCAGTTTTACACCCTCGGGCAATCAGCCCCAGCATTTT.

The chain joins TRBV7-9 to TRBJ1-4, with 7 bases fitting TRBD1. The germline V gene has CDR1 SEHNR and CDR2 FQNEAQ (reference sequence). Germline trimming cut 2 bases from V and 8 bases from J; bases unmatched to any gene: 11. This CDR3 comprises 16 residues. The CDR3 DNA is TGTGCCAGCAGCTTATCTTTCACAGGGGTTAGCGAAAAACTGTTTTTT. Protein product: CASSLSFTGVSEKLFF.

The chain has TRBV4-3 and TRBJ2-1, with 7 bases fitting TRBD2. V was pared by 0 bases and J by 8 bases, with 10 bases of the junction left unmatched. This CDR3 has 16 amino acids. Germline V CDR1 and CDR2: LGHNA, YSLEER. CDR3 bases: TGCGCCAGCAGCCAAGACCCTAGCGGACGTAGTGATGAGCAGTTCTTC. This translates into CASSQDPSGRSDEQFF.

CDR3 in DNA: TGTGCCAGCTCACCCACCGTTAAGATCGGGGGCTACACCTTC. Protein: CASSPTVKIGGYTF. The chain is built from TRBV18 and TRBJ1-2; D uncertain. In germline, CDR1 is KGHSH, CDR2 LQKENI. The CDR3 spans 14 residues. Trimming removed 3 bases from V and 8 bases from J, with 16 bases in between.

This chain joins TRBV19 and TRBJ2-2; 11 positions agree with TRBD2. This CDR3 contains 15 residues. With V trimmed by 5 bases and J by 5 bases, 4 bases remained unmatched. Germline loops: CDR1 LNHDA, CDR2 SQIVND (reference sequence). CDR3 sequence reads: CASSPLAGGTGELFF. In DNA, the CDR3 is TGTGCCAGTAGTCCCCTAGCGGGAGGTACCGGGGAGCTGTTTTTT.

The DNA for the CDR3 is TGTGCCAGCGAGAGTACCGGGGGAGCGGACACAGATACGCAGTATTTT. Translated: CASESTGGADTDTQYF. V is TRBV7-9 and J is TRBJ2-3; perhaps TRBD2 as D (6 bases). The CDR3 has 16 amino acids. Germline V CDR1 and CDR2: SEHNR, FQNEAQ (reference sequence). The V end lost 8 bases, the J end lost 2 bases, and 20 bases lay between the germline ends.

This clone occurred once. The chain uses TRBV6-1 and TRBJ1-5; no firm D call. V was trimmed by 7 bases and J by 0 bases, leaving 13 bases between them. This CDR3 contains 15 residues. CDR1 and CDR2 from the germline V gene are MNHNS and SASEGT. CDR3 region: CASIGGVYSNQPQHF. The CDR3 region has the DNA TGTGCCAGCATAGGTGGAGTCTATAGCAATCAGCCCCAGCATTTT.